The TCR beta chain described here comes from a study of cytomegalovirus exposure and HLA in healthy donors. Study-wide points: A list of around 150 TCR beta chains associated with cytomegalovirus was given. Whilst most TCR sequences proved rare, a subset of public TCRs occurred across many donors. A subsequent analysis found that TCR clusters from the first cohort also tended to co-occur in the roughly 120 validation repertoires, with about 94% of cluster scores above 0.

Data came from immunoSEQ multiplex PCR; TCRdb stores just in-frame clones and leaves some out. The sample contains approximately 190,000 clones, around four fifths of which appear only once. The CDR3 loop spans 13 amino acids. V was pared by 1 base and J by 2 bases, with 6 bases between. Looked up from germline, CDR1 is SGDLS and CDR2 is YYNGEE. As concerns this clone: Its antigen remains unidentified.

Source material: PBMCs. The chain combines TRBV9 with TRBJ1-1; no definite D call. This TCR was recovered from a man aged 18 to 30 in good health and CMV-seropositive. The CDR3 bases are TGTGCCAGCAGCGTACGGGGAAACACTGAAGCTTTCTTT. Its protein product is CASSVRGNTEAFF.